This is a list of T cell receptor beta chains from one sample in a study of T cells in Graves' hyperthyroidism and ophthalmopathy. One entry per CDR3 protein results from TCRdb running MiXCR on the multiplex PCR reads. Of roughly 500,000 distinct CDR3 sequences in the sample, approximately 14% were seen once. The sequencing sample was made of blood. These receptor sequences come from a woman aged 30 to 39 with Graves' hyperthyroidism that later progressed to Graves' ophthalmopathy. CDR3s include the opening cysteine and the closing phenylalanine or tryptophan. The order of the fields is V gene, D gene, J gene, clone size, CDR3 protein, CDR3 DNA. The D gene is left open where the match is weak. Not every row has a clone size; where given, it reads once, few, many or a size class.

v_call: TRBV7-9; d_call: .; j_call: TRBJ1-1; clone_size: many; cdr3_aa: CASSSGQLGDTEAFF; cdr3_nt: TGTGCCAGCAGCTCCGGACAGCTCGGCGACACTGAAGCTTTCTTT
v_call: TRBV2; d_call: .; j_call: TRBJ1-2; clone_size: .; cdr3_aa: CASSAGERYGYTF; cdr3_nt: TGTGCCAGCAGTGCCGGGGAGAGGTATGGCTACACCTTC
v_call: TRBV11-2; d_call: TRBD1; j_call: TRBJ1-5; clone_size: few; cdr3_aa: CASSSGQTSSQPQHF; cdr3_nt: TGTGCCAGCAGCTCGGGACAGACTAGCAGTCAGCCCCAGCATTTT
v_call: TRBV3-1; d_call: .; j_call: TRBJ1-1; clone_size: many; cdr3_aa: CASSQDRAPMNTEAFF; cdr3_nt: TGTGCCAGCAGCCAAGATAGGGCACCCATGAACACTGAAGCTTTCTTT
v_call: TRBV18; d_call: .; j_call: TRBJ2-7; clone_size: few; cdr3_aa: CASSPQGFKGEQYF; cdr3_nt: TGTGCCAGCTCACCACAGGGGTTTAAGGGCGAGCAGTACTTC
v_call: TRBV12-3/TRBV12-4; d_call: .; j_call: TRBJ1-3; clone_size: many; cdr3_aa: CASSAGNTIYF; cdr3_nt: TGTGCCAGCTCCGCGGGAAACACCATATATTTT
v_call: TRBV30; d_call: .; j_call: TRBJ2-4; clone_size: .; cdr3_aa: CACPTGGLPKNIQYF; cdr3_nt: TGTGCCTGCCCCACCGGGGGCCTACCCAAAAACATTCAGTACTTC
v_call: TRBV11-3; d_call: .; j_call: TRBJ2-3; clone_size: .; cdr3_aa: CASAHRDTQYF; cdr3_nt: TGTGCCAGCGCCCATCGGGATACGCAGTATTTT
v_call: TRBV5-6; d_call: .; j_call: TRBJ2-2; clone_size: .; cdr3_aa: CASSLGYRQANTGELFF; cdr3_nt: TGTGCCAGCAGCTTGGGGTATCGGCAGGCGAACACCGGGGAGCTGTTTTTT
v_call: TRBV11-2; d_call: .; j_call: TRBJ2-3; clone_size: many; cdr3_aa: CASSLYRAPDTQYF; cdr3_nt: TGTGCCAGCAGCTTATACAGGGCCCCAGATACGCAGTATTTT
v_call: TRBV18; d_call: .; j_call: TRBJ2-7; clone_size: .; cdr3_aa: CASSTSRGAESEQYF; cdr3_nt: TGTGCCAGCTCAACAAGCAGGGGGGCGGAGAGCGAGCAGTACTTC
v_call: TRBV30; d_call: .; j_call: TRBJ2-6; clone_size: many; cdr3_aa: CATDTGANVLTF; cdr3_nt: TGTGCCACCGACACTGGGGCCAACGTCCTGACTTTC
v_call: TRBV5-1; d_call: .; j_call: TRBJ2-3; clone_size: many; cdr3_aa: CASSLLRDSWDTQYF; cdr3_nt: TGCGCCAGCAGCTTGCTACGGGACTCCTGGGATACGCAGTATTTT
v_call: TRBV28; d_call: .; j_call: TRBJ2-7; clone_size: many; cdr3_aa: CASQRAFEQYF; cdr3_nt: TGTGCCAGCCAGAGGGCGTTTGAGCAGTACTTC
v_call: TRBV27; d_call: .; j_call: TRBJ2-7; clone_size: many; cdr3_aa: CASKTGGAYEQYF; cdr3_nt: TGTGCCAGCAAGACAGGTGGGGCCTACGAGCAGTACTTC
v_call: TRBV2; d_call: TRBD1; j_call: TRBJ2-7; clone_size: many; cdr3_aa: CASSYRGPPGYEQYF; cdr3_nt: TGTGCCAGCAGTTACAGGGGGCCTCCAGGCTACGAGCAGTACTTC
v_call: TRBV12-3/TRBV12-4; d_call: .; j_call: TRBJ2-1; clone_size: many; cdr3_aa: CASTGQGGEQFF; cdr3_nt: TGTGCCAGCACCGGGCAGGGTGGTGAGCAGTTCTTC
v_call: TRBV19; d_call: .; j_call: TRBJ1-1; clone_size: many; cdr3_aa: CATNRAVMTNTEAFF; cdr3_nt: TGTGCCACCAATCGGGCAGTAATGACTAACACTGAAGCTTTCTTT
v_call: TRBV3-1; d_call: .; j_call: TRBJ1-3; clone_size: few; cdr3_aa: CASSQDLRGGSGNTIYF; cdr3_nt: TGTGCCAGCAGCCAAGATCTGCGGGGGGGCTCTGGAAACACCATATATTTT
v_call: TRBV7-9; d_call: .; j_call: TRBJ1-2; clone_size: many; cdr3_aa: CASSFGPAGGYGYTF; cdr3_nt: TGTGCCAGCAGCTTCGGACCGGCCGGAGGCTATGGCTACACCTTC
v_call: TRBV15; d_call: TRBD2; j_call: TRBJ2-1; clone_size: .; cdr3_aa: CATSRAGLAGGPNEQFF; cdr3_nt: TGTGCCACCAGCAGAGCTGGACTAGCGGGAGGGCCCAATGAGCAGTTCTTC
v_call: TRBV18; d_call: TRBD1; j_call: TRBJ2-7; clone_size: many; cdr3_aa: CASSRNRGAYEQYF; cdr3_nt: TGTGCCAGCTCACGCAACAGGGGAGCCTACGAGCAGTACTTC
v_call: TRBV6-1; d_call: TRBD2; j_call: TRBJ2-7; clone_size: many; cdr3_aa: CASRSTSGRADSYEQYF; cdr3_nt: TGTGCCAGCAGAAGCACTAGCGGGAGGGCCGATTCGTACGAGCAGTACTTC
v_call: TRBV18; d_call: .; j_call: TRBJ2-3; clone_size: many; cdr3_aa: CASSPPGLSDTQYF; cdr3_nt: TGTGCCAGCTCACCTCCAGGACTGTCAGATACGCAGTATTTT
v_call: TRBV12-3/TRBV12-4; d_call: TRBD2; j_call: TRBJ2-7; clone_size: many; cdr3_aa: CASSLTRRLAPYEQYF; cdr3_nt: TGTGCCAGCAGTCTTACCCGCCGACTAGCTCCCTACGAGCAGTACTTC
v_call: TRBV6-2/TRBV6-3; d_call: .; j_call: TRBJ2-4; clone_size: few; cdr3_aa: CASSYGRPNIQYF; cdr3_nt: TGTGCCAGCAGTTACGGCAGGCCCAACATTCAGTACTTC
v_call: TRBV6-1; d_call: TRBD1; j_call: TRBJ1-2; clone_size: many; cdr3_aa: CASSEDRGGSYGYTF; cdr3_nt: TGTGCCAGCAGTGAGGACAGGGGCGGGAGCTATGGCTACACCTTC
v_call: TRBV12-3/TRBV12-4; d_call: .; j_call: TRBJ1-2; clone_size: many; cdr3_aa: CASSPQGSGYTF; cdr3_nt: TGTGCCAGCAGTCCTCAGGGAAGTGGCTACACCTTC
v_call: TRBV24-1; d_call: .; j_call: TRBJ1-2; clone_size: many; cdr3_aa: CATSEPGQIYGYTF; cdr3_nt: TGTGCCACCAGTGAACCTGGACAGATCTATGGCTACACCTTC
v_call: TRBV6-1; d_call: .; j_call: TRBJ1-1; clone_size: many; cdr3_aa: CASSEYRNTEAFF; cdr3_nt: TGTGCCAGCAGTGAATATAGGAACACTGAAGCTTTCTTT
v_call: TRBV24-1; d_call: .; j_call: TRBJ2-1; clone_size: .; cdr3_aa: CATSDPDLAYNEQFF; cdr3_nt: TGTGCCACCAGTGACCCCGACCTTGCCTACAATGAGCAGTTCTTC
v_call: TRBV6-1; d_call: TRBD1; j_call: TRBJ1-1; clone_size: many; cdr3_aa: CASDRGRRTEAFF; cdr3_nt: TGTGCCAGTGACAGGGGGCGCCGGACTGAAGCTTTCTTT
v_call: TRBV10-1; d_call: .; j_call: TRBJ2-3; clone_size: .; cdr3_aa: CASSESGPGTDTQYF; cdr3_nt: TGCGCCAGCAGTGAGTCAGGTCCAGGCACAGATACGCAGTATTTT
v_call: TRBV7-8; d_call: .; j_call: TRBJ2-1; clone_size: .; cdr3_aa: CASIEPGTNNEQCF; cdr3_nt: TGTGCCAGCATAGAGCCGGGGACGAACAATGAGCAGTGCTTC
v_call: TRBV20-1; d_call: .; j_call: TRBJ2-7; clone_size: many; cdr3_aa: CSARDSGEQYF; cdr3_nt: TGCAGTGCTAGAGATTCAGGCGAGCAGTACTTC
v_call: TRBV12-3/TRBV12-4; d_call: TRBD1; j_call: TRBJ1-5; clone_size: many; cdr3_aa: CASRRQGVNQPQHF; cdr3_nt: TGTGCCAGCAGGAGACAGGGGGTCAATCAGCCCCAGCATTTT
v_call: TRBV20-1; d_call: .; j_call: TRBJ1-4; clone_size: few; cdr3_aa: CSASFVRAGKEKLFF; cdr3_nt: TGCAGTGCTAGTTTTGTCCGGGCTGGGAAGGAAAAACTGTTTTTT
v_call: TRBV5-1; d_call: TRBD2; j_call: TRBJ2-1; clone_size: many; cdr3_aa: CASSKTSGSNNEQFF; cdr3_nt: TGCGCCAGCAGCAAGACTAGCGGATCCAACAATGAGCAGTTCTTC
v_call: TRBV12-5; d_call: TRBD1; j_call: TRBJ1-6; clone_size: .; cdr3_aa: CASGLVYGTGESSYNSPLHF; cdr3_nt: TGTGCTAGTGGTTTGGTATACGGGACAGGGGAGAGCTCCTATAATTCACCCCTCCACTTT
v_call: TRBV28; d_call: .; j_call: TRBJ2-1; clone_size: many; cdr3_aa: CASSLLRNEQFF; cdr3_nt: TGTGCCAGCAGTTTATTACGTAATGAGCAGTTCTTC
v_call: TRBV5-6; d_call: .; j_call: TRBJ2-7; clone_size: .; cdr3_aa: CASSRDEFYNEQYF; cdr3_nt: TGTGCCAGCAGCAGGGACGAATTCTACAATGAGCAGTACTTC
v_call: TRBV9; d_call: TRBD2; j_call: TRBJ2-1; clone_size: .; cdr3_aa: CASSVGGWGSVGSGRPTGYNEQFF; cdr3_nt: TGTGCCAGCAGCGTAGGGGGCTGGGGATCGGTGGGTAGCGGGAGGCCCACGGGTTACAATGAGCAGTTCTTC
v_call: TRBV10-2; d_call: TRBD2; j_call: TRBJ2-2; clone_size: .; cdr3_aa: CAGTSVNTGELFF; cdr3_nt: TGCGCCGGAACTAGCGTGAACACCGGGGAGCTGTTTTTT
v_call: TRBV7-3; d_call: .; j_call: TRBJ2-2; clone_size: few; cdr3_aa: CASSFDSLNTGELFF; cdr3_nt: TGTGCCAGCAGCTTCGACTCTCTAAACACCGGGGAGCTGTTTTTT
v_call: TRBV9; d_call: .; j_call: TRBJ1-1; clone_size: .; cdr3_aa: CASSAGGGGITDTEAFF; cdr3_nt: TGTGCCAGCAGCGCCGGGGGTGGAGGGATTACGGACACTGAAGCTTTCTTT